This record concerns one T cell receptor (beta chain) sequence. CD45RO-negative CD8 cells positively selected for CCR7 made up the naive population, which excluded terminally differentiated effector memory CD45RA+ cells. CDR1 is LGHNA, CDR2 YNFKEQ, per germline. V dropped 3 bases and J dropped 3; count of bases not matched to a gene: 13. The length of the CDR3 is 19 residues. This sample stems from a study of shared clonotypes between healthy human individuals. Only in-frame clones appear in the TCRdb table, and some are missing; sequencing was by immunoSEQ multiplex PCR. The sample lists about 2.2 million clones, around 95% occurring once.

V and J are TRBV4-2 and TRBJ2-3, with 12 bases fitting TRBD2. The origin of this receptor is a man between 18 and 29 years old in good health. Some clones in this sample may be carry-over from other donors' samples. Sequenced material: naive CD8+ T cells from PBMCs. The CDR3, as DNA: TGTGCCAGCAGCCACGGCAAACGGACACTAGCGGGAGGAACAGATACGCAGTATTTT. As protein: CASSHGKRTLAGGTDTQYF.